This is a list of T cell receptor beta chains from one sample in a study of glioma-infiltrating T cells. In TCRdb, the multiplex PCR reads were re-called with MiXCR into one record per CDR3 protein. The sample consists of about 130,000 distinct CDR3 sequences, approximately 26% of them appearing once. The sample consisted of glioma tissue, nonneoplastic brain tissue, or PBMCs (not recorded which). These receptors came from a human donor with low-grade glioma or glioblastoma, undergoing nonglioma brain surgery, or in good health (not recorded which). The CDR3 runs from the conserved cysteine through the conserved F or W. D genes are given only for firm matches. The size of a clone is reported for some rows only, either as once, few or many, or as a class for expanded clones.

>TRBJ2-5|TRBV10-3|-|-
TGTGCCATCAGTGAGTTAAAAGAGACCCAGTACTTC
CAISELKETQYF
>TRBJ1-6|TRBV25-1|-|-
TGTGCCAGCAGTGAATATAGGAATTCCTATAATTCACCCCTCCACTTT
CASSEYRNSYNSPLHF
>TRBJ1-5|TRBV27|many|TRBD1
TGTGCCAGCAGTGCCAAGGGACAGGGTTCTCAGCCCCAGCATTTT
CASSAKGQGSQPQHF
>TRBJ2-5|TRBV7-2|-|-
TGTGCCAGCAGCTTAGCGCACTGGGATTCAGAAGAGACCCAGTACTTC
CASSLAHWDSEETQYF
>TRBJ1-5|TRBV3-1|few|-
TGTGCCAGCAGCCAGGAACCCAATCAGCCCCAGCATTTT
CASSQEPNQPQHF
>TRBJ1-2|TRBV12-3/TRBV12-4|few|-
TGTGCCAGCAGTTTAGACCCCTGGTGGGGCTACACCTTC
CASSLDPWWGYTF
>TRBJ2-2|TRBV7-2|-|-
TGTGCCAGCAGCTATACCGGGACACAGAACACCGGGGAGCTGTTTTTT
CASSYTGTQNTGELFF
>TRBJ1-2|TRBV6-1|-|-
TGTGCCAGCAGTGACAGGGCGGATGGCTACACCTTC
CASSDRADGYTF
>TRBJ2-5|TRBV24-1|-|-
TGTGCCACCAGCTCAGGGTTCGGGCTAGAGGCCCAGTACTTC
CATSSGFGLEAQYF
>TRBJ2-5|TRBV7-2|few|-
TGTGCCAGCAGCCCCCGCCGGGGCGGGTACCAAGAGACCCAGTACTTC
CASSPRRGGYQETQYF
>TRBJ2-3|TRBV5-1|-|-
TGCGCCAGTATCGCTAGCGTCCCTAGCACAGATACGCAGTATTTT
CASIASVPSTDTQYF
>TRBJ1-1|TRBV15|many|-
TGTGCCACCAGCAGAAACGGGCCCTTTCTGGCTTTCTTT
CATSRNGPFLAFF
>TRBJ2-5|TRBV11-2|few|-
TGTGCCAGCAGCTTCTCTCCTCTAGTCCGGGGGGAGACCCAGTACTTC
CASSFSPLVRGETQYF
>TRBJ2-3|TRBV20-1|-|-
TGCAGTGCCCCTACCTCAGATACGCAGTATTTT
CSAPTSDTQYF
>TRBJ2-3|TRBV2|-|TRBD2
TGTGCCAGCAGAGCCGGACTAGCGGGGGATACGCAGTATTTT
CASRAGLAGDTQYF
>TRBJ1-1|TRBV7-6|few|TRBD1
TGTGCCAGCAGCTTAGGAATGGGACAGGCTCTCAATCAAGCTTTCTTT
CASSLGMGQALNQAFF
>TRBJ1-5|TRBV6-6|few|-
TGTGCCAGCAGTTACTCGTCTTTCAGCAATCAGCCCCAGCATTTT
CASSYSSFSNQPQHF
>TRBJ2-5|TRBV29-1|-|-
TGCAGCGTCCGCGAAGAGACCCAGTACTTC
CSVREETQYF
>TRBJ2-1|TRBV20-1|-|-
TGCAGTGCTAGTACGGGTAGGGAGCAGTTCTTC
CSASTGREQFF
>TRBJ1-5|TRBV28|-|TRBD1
TGTGCCAGCAGTTTTACAGGGGGCGAGCAGCCCCAGCATTTT
CASSFTGGEQPQHF
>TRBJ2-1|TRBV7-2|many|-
TGTGCCAGCAACGGACCCCTCCAGACCCCCTACGATGAGCAGTTCTTC
CASNGPLQTPYDEQFF
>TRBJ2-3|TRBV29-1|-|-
TGCAGCGTTGAGAGTAGCGGTAGCACAGATACGCAGTATTTT
CSVESSGSTDTQYF